This T cell receptor beta chain was identified in a study of cytomegalovirus exposure and HLA in healthy donors. The CDR3 extends over 14 amino acids. The germline gives CDR1 SQVTM, CDR2 ANQGSEA. Germline trimming cut 8 bases from V and 4 bases from J; bases unmatched to any gene: 9. The PCR ran on 60 Vbeta and 13 Jbeta primers. Repertoires were generated with immunoSEQ multiplex PCR, while TCRdb's copy carries only in-frame clones and drops some. The sample carries about 230,000 clones, roughly 81% recorded once. This clone came up a few times. This TCR came from a girl aged 2 to 10 in good health and CMV-seronegative. Source material: PBMCs. The J gene is TRBJ1-1, the V gene TRBV29-1; 11 bases match TRBD1. DNA of the CDR3: TGCAGCCTTCAGAGGGGGACAGGGGGCACTGAAGCTTTCTTT. As protein: CSLQRGTGGTEAFF.